These T cell receptor beta chains were read from a single sample in a study of T cells in Graves' hyperthyroidism and ophthalmopathy. TCRdb redid the calling of the multiplex PCR reads with MiXCR, one entry per CDR3 protein. This sample has about 210,000 distinct CDR3 sequences, with roughly 15% found just once. Sequencing was carried out using blood. Source of these receptors: a man aged 45-65 years with Graves' hyperthyroidism. The CDR3 runs from the conserved cysteine through the conserved F or W. The order of the fields is D gene, clone size, CDR3 length, V gene, J gene, CDR3 DNA, CDR3 protein. The D gene is left open where the match is weak. Expanded clones get a size class; other rows say once, few or many, or leave the size out.

D gene: .
clone size: many
CDR3 length: 15
V gene: TRBV28
J gene: TRBJ2-3
CDR3 DNA: TGTGCCAGCAGCCAGGGCTCACTAGAAACAGATACGCAGTATTTT
CDR3 protein: CASSQGSLETDTQYF

D gene: .
clone size: few
CDR3 length: 16
V gene: TRBV9
J gene: TRBJ1-2
CDR3 DNA: TGTGCCAGCAGCGTAGGTCCCAGAGCCTCACTCTATGGCTACACCTTC
CDR3 protein: CASSVGPRASLYGYTF

D gene: .
clone size: .
CDR3 length: 14
V gene: TRBV19
J gene: TRBJ1-1
CDR3 DNA: TGTGCCAGTAGTGCCTCGGGAGGGAACACTGAAGCTTTCTTT
CDR3 protein: CASSASGGNTEAFF

D gene: .
clone size: many
CDR3 length: 16
V gene: TRBV12-5
J gene: TRBJ2-1
CDR3 DNA: TGTGCTAGTGGCCTTAACTTAGGGGAGCGGGCCAATGAGCAGTTCTTC
CDR3 protein: CASGLNLGERANEQFF

D gene: .
clone size: .
CDR3 length: 15
V gene: TRBV9
J gene: TRBJ1-6
CDR3 DNA: TGTGCCAGCAGCGTGCGGGGGCTCCGTAATTCACCCCTCCACTTT
CDR3 protein: CASSVRGLRNSPLHF

D gene: TRBD1
clone size: many
CDR3 length: 14
V gene: TRBV12-3/TRBV12-4
J gene: TRBJ2-5
CDR3 DNA: TGTGCCAGCAGTTTGGGACAGGGGTTAGAGACCCAGTACTTC
CDR3 protein: CASSLGQGLETQYF

D gene: .
clone size: many
CDR3 length: 20
V gene: TRBV6-1
J gene: TRBJ1-5
CDR3 DNA: TGTGCCAGCTCCCTCCCCCGGGGGCTCTTTCCTATTTATAGCAATCAGCCCCAGCATTTT
CDR3 protein: CASSLPRGLFPIYSNQPQHF

D gene: .
clone size: few
CDR3 length: 14
V gene: TRBV7-9
J gene: TRBJ1-2
CDR3 DNA: TGTGCCAGCAGCCTCGGGTTGGATTTTCATGGCTACACCTTC
CDR3 protein: CASSLGLDFHGYTF

D gene: .
clone size: .
CDR3 length: 15
V gene: TRBV6-1
J gene: TRBJ1-5
CDR3 DNA: TGTGCCAGCAGTGATGTAGGCAGGGGCGATCAGCCCCAGCATTTT
CDR3 protein: CASSDVGRGDQPQHF

D gene: TRBD2
clone size: many
CDR3 length: 14
V gene: TRBV6-2/TRBV6-3
J gene: TRBJ2-7
CDR3 DNA: TGTGCCAGCCGAGAGCGGGGCCTGCCCTACGAGCAGTACTTC
CDR3 protein: CASRERGLPYEQYF

D gene: .
clone size: few
CDR3 length: 15
V gene: TRBV11-3
J gene: TRBJ2-1
CDR3 DNA: TGTGCCAGCGGCTTAGATATTAACTCTTTTAATGAGCAGTTCTTC
CDR3 protein: CASGLDINSFNEQFF

D gene: .
clone size: few
CDR3 length: 11
V gene: TRBV30
J gene: TRBJ2-7
CDR3 DNA: TGTGCCTGGGGTTCGACCTACGAGCAGTACTTC
CDR3 protein: CAWGSTYEQYF

D gene: .
clone size: many
CDR3 length: 13
V gene: TRBV5-1
J gene: TRBJ1-1
CDR3 DNA: TGCGCCAGCAGCTTGGCCCCCCGGACTGAAGCTTTCTTT
CDR3 protein: CASSLAPRTEAFF

D gene: .
clone size: many
CDR3 length: 16
V gene: TRBV27
J gene: TRBJ2-2
CDR3 DNA: TGTGCCAGCAGGGCCTTGGAGTGGGGGAACACCGGGGAGCTGTTTTTT
CDR3 protein: CASRALEWGNTGELFF

D gene: .
clone size: many
CDR3 length: 12
V gene: TRBV2
J gene: TRBJ2-7
CDR3 DNA: TGTGCCAGCAGCTCTTTATCGACCGAGCAGTACTTC
CDR3 protein: CASSSLSTEQYF

D gene: TRBD2
clone size: many
CDR3 length: 16
V gene: TRBV5-1
J gene: TRBJ2-7
CDR3 DNA: TGCGCCAGCAGGGGACTAGCGGGAGCTGAGAGGTACGAGCAGTACTTC
CDR3 protein: CASRGLAGAERYEQYF

D gene: .
clone size: .
CDR3 length: 14
V gene: TRBV19
J gene: TRBJ2-1
CDR3 DNA: TGTGCCAGTAGCGACGGAAGTACCTACAATGAGCAGTTCTTC
CDR3 protein: CASSDGSTYNEQFF

D gene: .
clone size: many
CDR3 length: 16
V gene: TRBV11-2
J gene: TRBJ2-7
CDR3 DNA: TGTGCCAGCAGCCCTAGTAGGGACTCATCCTTCTACGAGCAGTACTTC
CDR3 protein: CASSPSRDSSFYEQYF

D gene: TRBD2
clone size: .
CDR3 length: 14
V gene: TRBV20-1
J gene: TRBJ2-7
CDR3 DNA: TGCAGTGCTCAAAGCGGGAGGGCCGGTCACGAGCAGTACTTC
CDR3 protein: CSAQSGRAGHEQYF

D gene: .
clone size: many
CDR3 length: 18
V gene: TRBV6-1
J gene: TRBJ2-5
CDR3 DNA: TGTGCCAGCAGCCCGGACGTCCTGGGGTGGGCATCGTCAGAGACCCAGTACTTC
CDR3 protein: CASSPDVLGWASSETQYF

D gene: .
clone size: many
CDR3 length: 13
V gene: TRBV7-2
J gene: TRBJ2-2
CDR3 DNA: TGTGCCAGCAGCTTAGGCGGGATCGGGGAGCTGTTTTTT
CDR3 protein: CASSLGGIGELFF

D gene: TRBD1
clone size: .
CDR3 length: 14
V gene: TRBV10-1
J gene: TRBJ2-7
CDR3 DNA: TGCGCCAGCAGCTTCGGGACAGGGGACCCCGAGCAGTACTTC
CDR3 protein: CASSFGTGDPEQYF

D gene: .
clone size: many
CDR3 length: 13
V gene: TRBV3-1
J gene: TRBJ2-5
CDR3 DNA: TGTGCCAGCAGCTCTCGGACCCAAGAGACCCAGTACTTC
CDR3 protein: CASSSRTQETQYF

D gene: .
clone size: many
CDR3 length: 13
V gene: TRBV20-1
J gene: TRBJ1-4
CDR3 DNA: TGCAGTGCTAGAGATCCGGTCGTCGAAAAACTGTTTTTT
CDR3 protein: CSARDPVVEKLFF

D gene: .
clone size: .
CDR3 length: 14
V gene: TRBV14
J gene: TRBJ1-1
CDR3 DNA: TGTGCCAGCAGCACGACCTGGGGGCGGATTGCAGCTTTCTTT
CDR3 protein: CASSTTWGRIAAFF

D gene: .
clone size: many
CDR3 length: 18
V gene: TRBV28
J gene: TRBJ1-4
CDR3 DNA: TGTGCCAGCAGACCAGCAGGGGTCGGGCAGAGATCTAATGAAAAACTGTTTTTT
CDR3 protein: CASRPAGVGQRSNEKLFF

D gene: TRBD1
clone size: .
CDR3 length: 16
V gene: TRBV6-2/TRBV6-3
J gene: TRBJ2-1
CDR3 DNA: TGTGCCAGCAGCGAAAGGACAGGGAGCTCCTACAATGAGCAGTTCTTC
CDR3 protein: CASSERTGSSYNEQFF

D gene: TRBD2
clone size: .
CDR3 length: 17
V gene: TRBV19
J gene: TRBJ2-1
CDR3 DNA: TGTGCCAGTAGTAGGACTAGCGGGAGCCAATCCTACAATGAGCAGTTCTTC
CDR3 protein: CASSRTSGSQSYNEQFF

D gene: .
clone size: many
CDR3 length: 15
V gene: TRBV11-2
J gene: TRBJ2-5
CDR3 DNA: TGTGCCAGCAGCCGTAGCGGAAATAGACAAGAGACCCAGTACTTC
CDR3 protein: CASSRSGNRQETQYF

D gene: .
clone size: .
CDR3 length: 20
V gene: TRBV12-5
J gene: TRBJ2-2
CDR3 DNA: TGTGCTAGTGGTTTGATTAGCTTGTTGCAGCGGGCCCGTAACACCGGGGAGCTGTTTTTT
CDR3 protein: CASGLISLLQRARNTGELFF

D gene: .
clone size: .
CDR3 length: 16
V gene: TRBV6-1
J gene: TRBJ2-1
CDR3 DNA: TGTGCCAGCAAAAACATCGACGAAAGCTCCTACAATGAGCAGTTCTTC
CDR3 protein: CASKNIDESSYNEQFF

D gene: TRBD2
clone size: .
CDR3 length: 17
V gene: TRBV7-9
J gene: TRBJ2-7
CDR3 DNA: TGCGCCAGCAGCCAAGAGTTAGCGGGAGGGCCCGGGTACGAGCAGTACTTC
CDR3 protein: CASSQELAGGPGYEQYF

D gene: .
clone size: many
CDR3 length: 17
V gene: TRBV11-1
J gene: TRBJ2-2
CDR3 DNA: TGTGCCAGCAGCCCGTCCCTGGGACTTTCGAACACCGGGGAGCTGTTTTTT
CDR3 protein: CASSPSLGLSNTGELFF

D gene: .
clone size: .
CDR3 length: 15
V gene: TRBV20-1
J gene: TRBJ2-2
CDR3 DNA: TGCAGTGCTAGTGACCCGGGTGCCGCAACCGGGGAGCTGTTTTTT
CDR3 protein: CSASDPGAATGELFF

D gene: .
clone size: few
CDR3 length: 10
V gene: TRBV19
J gene: TRBJ2-3
CDR3 DNA: TGTGCCAACCAACAGGGTACGCAGTATTTT
CDR3 protein: CANQQGTQYF

D gene: TRBD1
clone size: .
CDR3 length: 14
V gene: TRBV20-1
J gene: TRBJ2-7
CDR3 DNA: TGCAGTGCCACACCCGGGACAGGATTTCACGAGCAGTACTTC
CDR3 protein: CSATPGTGFHEQYF